The following is a T cell receptor (beta chain) sequence with its context. The antigen remains unidentified. This sample is drawn from a study of T cell responses to AZD1222 COVID-19 vaccine. Study-wide points: None of the repertoires were sampled until the peak T cell response had passed. The sample set comprised mostly white British donors with more females, and clonal diversity was possibly underestimated. Increases in Spike-specific TCR breadth and depth were seen after two AZD1222 doses.

Some clones are missing from TCRdb's copy, which holds only in-frame ones; the method was immunoSEQ multiplex PCR. The sample contains around 130,000 clones, roughly 86% of which appear only once. The CDR3 covers 19 residues. The chain joins TRBV21-1 to TRBJ1-3. TRBV21-1 is assigned pseudogene status. The receptor was derived from an adult who received the AZD1222 COVID-19 vaccine. Sample: peripheral blood, taken 28 days after the second AZD1222 dose. As DNA, the CDR3 is TGTGCCAGCCCATCACCCGGGATCTTTTCTTCGAGCACTGGAAACACCATATATTTT. This translates into CASPSPGIFSSSTGNTIYF.